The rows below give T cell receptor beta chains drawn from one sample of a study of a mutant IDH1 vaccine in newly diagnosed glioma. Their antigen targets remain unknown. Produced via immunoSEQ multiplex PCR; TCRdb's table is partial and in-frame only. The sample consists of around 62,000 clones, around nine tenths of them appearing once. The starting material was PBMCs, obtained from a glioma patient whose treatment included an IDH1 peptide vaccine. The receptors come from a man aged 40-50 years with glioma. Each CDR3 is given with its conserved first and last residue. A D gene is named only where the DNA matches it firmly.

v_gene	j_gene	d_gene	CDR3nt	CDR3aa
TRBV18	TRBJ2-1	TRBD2	TGTGCCAGCCTGTCTAGCGGGGGGGCTACTGAGCAGTTCTTC	CASLSSGGATEQFF
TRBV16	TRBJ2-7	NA	TGTGCCAGCAGCCAATCTAGACCGGGGCGGACGTGGGGCGAGCAGTACTTC	CASSQSRPGRTWGEQYF
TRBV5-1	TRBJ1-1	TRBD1	TGCGCCAGCAGCTGGGGACAGGGCGTCGGCACTGAAGCTTTCTTT	CASSWGQGVGTEAFF
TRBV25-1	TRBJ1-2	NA	TGTGCCAGCAGTCCCCATGGGGGAGGATATGGCTACACCTTC	CASSPHGGGYGYTF
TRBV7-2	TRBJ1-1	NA	TGTGCCAGCAGCCTGGCCGGGGTGAACACTGAAGCTTTCTTT	CASSLAGVNTEAFF
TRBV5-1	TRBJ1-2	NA	TGCGCCAGCAGCTTTGGGACGCTAGCTAACTATGGCTACACCTTC	CASSFGTLANYGYTF
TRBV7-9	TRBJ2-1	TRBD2	TGTGCCAGCAGCGAGACTAGCGGGAGGACTTCTGGCAATGAGCAGTTCTTC	CASSETSGRTSGNEQFF
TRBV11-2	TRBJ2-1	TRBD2	TGTGCCAGCAGCCCCGGGACTAGCGGGAGGAATGAGCAGTTCTTC	CASSPGTSGRNEQFF
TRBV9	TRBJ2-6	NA	TGTGCCAGCAGCGTAGTGAGGGGTGGGGCCAACGTCCTGACTTTC	CASSVVRGGANVLTF
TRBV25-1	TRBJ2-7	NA	TGTGCCAGCAGTCGAGCTTATTGGGGCGAGCAGTACTTC	CASSRAYWGEQYF
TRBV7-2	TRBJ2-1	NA	TGTGCCAGCAGCTTAGTCCCTCAGTTAGATGGTTGGGATGAGCAGTTCTTC	CASSLVPQLDGWDEQFF
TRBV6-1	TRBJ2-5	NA	TGTGCCATCAGGGTGGGGGGGCGAGAGACCCAGTACTTC	CAIRVGGRETQYF
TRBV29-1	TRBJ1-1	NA	TGCAGCGTCGTCAATTCGCCGTCCGCGAACACTGAAGCTTTCTTT	CSVVNSPSANTEAFF
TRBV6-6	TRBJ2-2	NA	TGTGCCAGCTTACGTGGCGGGGAGCTGTTTTTT	CASLRGGELFF
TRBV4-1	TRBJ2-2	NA	TGCGCCAGCAGCCAAGAGGCAGGGACCACCGGGGAGCTGTTTTTT	CASSQEAGTTGELFF
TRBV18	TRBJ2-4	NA	TGTGCCAGCTCACCCTCCGGACGGCTGGGGGGTAACATTCAGTACTTC	CASSPSGRLGGNIQYF
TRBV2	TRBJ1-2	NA	TGTGCCAGCAGTGACGCAAACTATGGCTACACCTTC	CASSDANYGYTF
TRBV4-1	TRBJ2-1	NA	TGCGCCAGCAGCCAAGACCCGGATAGGGGGGGACTGTCCTACAATGAGCAGTTCTTC	CASSQDPDRGGLSYNEQFF
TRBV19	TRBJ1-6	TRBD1	TGTGCCAGTAGCCCAGCCGGGACAGGGAATAATTCACCCCTCCACTTT	CASSPAGTGNNSPLHF
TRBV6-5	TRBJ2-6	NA	TGTGCCAGCAGTTGGCAGAGCTCTGGGGCCAACGTCCTGACTTTC	CASSWQSSGANVLTF
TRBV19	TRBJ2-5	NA	TGTGCCAGTAGTATTCTTGGGCCCCAAGAGACCCAGTACTTC	CASSILGPQETQYF
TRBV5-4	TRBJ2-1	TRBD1	TGTGCCAGCAGCTCCCACTGGACAGGGGGGTCCAATGAGCAGTTCTTC	CASSSHWTGGSNEQFF
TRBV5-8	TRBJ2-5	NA	TGTGCCAGCAGAAGAACAGGGTCGGAGACCCAGTACTTC	CASRRTGSETQYF
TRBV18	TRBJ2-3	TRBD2	TGTGCCAGCTCACCACGAGCGGGGGCCGGCACAGATACGCAGTATTTT	CASSPRAGAGTDTQYF